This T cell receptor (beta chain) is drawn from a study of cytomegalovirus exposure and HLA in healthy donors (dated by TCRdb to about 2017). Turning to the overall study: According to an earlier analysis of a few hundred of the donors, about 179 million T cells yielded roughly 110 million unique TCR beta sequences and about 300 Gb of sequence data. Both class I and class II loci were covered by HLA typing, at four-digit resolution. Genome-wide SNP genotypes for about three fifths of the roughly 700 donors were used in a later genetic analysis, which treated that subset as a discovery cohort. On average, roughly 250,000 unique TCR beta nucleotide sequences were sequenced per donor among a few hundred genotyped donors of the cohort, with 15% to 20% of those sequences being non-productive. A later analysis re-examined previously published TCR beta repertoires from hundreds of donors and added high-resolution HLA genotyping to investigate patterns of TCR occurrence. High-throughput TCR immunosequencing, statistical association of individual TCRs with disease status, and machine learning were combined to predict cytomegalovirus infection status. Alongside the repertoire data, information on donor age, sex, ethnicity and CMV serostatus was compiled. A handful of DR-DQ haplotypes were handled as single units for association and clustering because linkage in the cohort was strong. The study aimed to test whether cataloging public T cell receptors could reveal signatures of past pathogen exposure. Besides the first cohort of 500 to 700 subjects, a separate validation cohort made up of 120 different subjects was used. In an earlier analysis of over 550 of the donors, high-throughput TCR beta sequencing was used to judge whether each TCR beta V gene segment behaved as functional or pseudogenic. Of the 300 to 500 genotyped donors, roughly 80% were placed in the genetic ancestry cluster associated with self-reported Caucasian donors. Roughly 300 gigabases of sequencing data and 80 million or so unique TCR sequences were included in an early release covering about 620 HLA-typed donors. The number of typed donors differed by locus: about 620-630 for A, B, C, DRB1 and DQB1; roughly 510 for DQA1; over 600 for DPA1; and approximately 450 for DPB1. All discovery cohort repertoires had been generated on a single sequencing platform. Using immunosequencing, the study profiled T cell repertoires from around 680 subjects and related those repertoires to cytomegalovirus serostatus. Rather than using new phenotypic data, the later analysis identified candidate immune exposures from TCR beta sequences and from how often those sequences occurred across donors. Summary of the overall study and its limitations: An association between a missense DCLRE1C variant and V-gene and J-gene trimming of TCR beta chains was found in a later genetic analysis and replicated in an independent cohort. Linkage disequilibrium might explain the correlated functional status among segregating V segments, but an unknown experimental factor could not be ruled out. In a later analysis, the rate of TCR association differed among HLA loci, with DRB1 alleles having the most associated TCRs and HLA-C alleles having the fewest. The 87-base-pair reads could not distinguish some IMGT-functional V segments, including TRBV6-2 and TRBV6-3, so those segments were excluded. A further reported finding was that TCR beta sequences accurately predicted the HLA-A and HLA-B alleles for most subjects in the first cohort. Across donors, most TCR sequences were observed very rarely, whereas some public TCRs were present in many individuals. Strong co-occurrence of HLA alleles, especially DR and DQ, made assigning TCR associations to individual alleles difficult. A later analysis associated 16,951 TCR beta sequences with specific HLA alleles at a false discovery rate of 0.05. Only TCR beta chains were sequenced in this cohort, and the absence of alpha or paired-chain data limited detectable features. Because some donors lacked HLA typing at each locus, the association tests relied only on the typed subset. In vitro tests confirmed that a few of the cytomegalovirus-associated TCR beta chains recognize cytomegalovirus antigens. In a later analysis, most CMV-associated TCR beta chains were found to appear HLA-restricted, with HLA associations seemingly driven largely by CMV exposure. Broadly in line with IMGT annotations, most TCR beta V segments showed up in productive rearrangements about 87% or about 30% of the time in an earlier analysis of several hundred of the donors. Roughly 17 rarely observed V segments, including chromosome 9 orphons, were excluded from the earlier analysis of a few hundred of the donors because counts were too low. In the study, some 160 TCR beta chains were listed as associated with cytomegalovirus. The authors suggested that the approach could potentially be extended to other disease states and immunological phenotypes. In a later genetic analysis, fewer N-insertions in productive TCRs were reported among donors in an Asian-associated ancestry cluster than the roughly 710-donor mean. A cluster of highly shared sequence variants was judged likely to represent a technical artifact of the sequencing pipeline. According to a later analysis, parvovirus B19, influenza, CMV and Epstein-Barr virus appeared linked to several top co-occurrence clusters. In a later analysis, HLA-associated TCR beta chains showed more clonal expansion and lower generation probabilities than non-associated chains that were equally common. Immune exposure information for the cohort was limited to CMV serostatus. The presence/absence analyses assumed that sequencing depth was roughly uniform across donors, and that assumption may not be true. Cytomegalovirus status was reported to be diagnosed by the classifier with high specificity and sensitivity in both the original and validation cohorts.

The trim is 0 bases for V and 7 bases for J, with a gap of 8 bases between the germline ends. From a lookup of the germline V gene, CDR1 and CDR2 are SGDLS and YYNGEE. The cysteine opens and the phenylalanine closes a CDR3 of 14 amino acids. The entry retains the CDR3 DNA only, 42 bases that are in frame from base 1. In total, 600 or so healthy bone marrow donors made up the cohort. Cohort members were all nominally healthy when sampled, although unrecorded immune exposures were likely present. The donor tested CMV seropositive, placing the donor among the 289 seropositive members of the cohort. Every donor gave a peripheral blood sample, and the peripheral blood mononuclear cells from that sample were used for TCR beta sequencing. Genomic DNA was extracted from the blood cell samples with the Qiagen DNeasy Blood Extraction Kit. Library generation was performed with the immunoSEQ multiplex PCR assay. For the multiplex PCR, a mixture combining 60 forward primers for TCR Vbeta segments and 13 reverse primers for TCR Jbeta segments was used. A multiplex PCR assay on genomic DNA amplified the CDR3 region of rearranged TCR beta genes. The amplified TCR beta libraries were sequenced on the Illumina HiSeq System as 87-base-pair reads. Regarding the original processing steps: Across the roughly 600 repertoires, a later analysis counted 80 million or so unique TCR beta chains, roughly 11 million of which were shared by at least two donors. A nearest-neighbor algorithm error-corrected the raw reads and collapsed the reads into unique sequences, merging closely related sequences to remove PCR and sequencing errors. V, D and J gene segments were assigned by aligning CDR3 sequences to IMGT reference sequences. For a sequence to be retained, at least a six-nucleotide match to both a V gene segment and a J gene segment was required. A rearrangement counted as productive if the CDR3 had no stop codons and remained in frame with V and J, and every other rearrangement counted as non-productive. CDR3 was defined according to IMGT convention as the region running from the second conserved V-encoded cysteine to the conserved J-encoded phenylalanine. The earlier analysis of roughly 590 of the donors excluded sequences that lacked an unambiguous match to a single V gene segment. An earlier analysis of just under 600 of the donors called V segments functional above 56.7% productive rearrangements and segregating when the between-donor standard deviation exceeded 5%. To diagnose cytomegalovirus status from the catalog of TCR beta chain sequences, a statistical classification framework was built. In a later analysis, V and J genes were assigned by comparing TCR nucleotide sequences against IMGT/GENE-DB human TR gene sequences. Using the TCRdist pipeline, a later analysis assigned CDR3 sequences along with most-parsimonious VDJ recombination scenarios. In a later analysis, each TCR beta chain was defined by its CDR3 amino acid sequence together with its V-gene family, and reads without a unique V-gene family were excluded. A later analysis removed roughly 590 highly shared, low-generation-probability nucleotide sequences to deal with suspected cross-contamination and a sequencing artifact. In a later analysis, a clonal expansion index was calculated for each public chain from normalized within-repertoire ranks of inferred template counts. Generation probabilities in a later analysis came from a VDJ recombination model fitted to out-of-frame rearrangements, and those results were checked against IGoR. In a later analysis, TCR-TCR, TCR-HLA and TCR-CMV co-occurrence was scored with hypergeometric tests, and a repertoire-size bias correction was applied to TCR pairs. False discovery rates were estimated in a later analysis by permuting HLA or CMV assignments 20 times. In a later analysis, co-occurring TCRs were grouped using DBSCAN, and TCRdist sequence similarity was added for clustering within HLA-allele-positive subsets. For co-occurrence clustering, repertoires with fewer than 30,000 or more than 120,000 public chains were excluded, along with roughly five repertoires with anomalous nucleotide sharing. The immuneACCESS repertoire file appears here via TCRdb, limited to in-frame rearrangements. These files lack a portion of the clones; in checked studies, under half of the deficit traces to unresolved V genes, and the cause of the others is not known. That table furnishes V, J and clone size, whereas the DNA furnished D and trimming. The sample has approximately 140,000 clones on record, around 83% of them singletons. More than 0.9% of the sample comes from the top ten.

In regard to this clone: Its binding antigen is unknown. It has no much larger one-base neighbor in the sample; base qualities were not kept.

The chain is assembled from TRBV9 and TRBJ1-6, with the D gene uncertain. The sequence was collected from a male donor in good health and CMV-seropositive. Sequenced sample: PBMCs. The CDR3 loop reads CASSVGASNSPLHF. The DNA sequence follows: TGTGCCAGCAGCGTAGGGGCCAGCAATTCACCCCTCCACTTT. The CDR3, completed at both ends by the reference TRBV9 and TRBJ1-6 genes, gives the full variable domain DSGVTQTPKHLITATGQRVTLRCSPRSGDLSVYWYQQSLDQGLQFLIQYYNGEERAKGNILERFSAQQFPDLHSELNLSSLELGDSALYFCASSVGASNSPLHFGNGTRLTVT.